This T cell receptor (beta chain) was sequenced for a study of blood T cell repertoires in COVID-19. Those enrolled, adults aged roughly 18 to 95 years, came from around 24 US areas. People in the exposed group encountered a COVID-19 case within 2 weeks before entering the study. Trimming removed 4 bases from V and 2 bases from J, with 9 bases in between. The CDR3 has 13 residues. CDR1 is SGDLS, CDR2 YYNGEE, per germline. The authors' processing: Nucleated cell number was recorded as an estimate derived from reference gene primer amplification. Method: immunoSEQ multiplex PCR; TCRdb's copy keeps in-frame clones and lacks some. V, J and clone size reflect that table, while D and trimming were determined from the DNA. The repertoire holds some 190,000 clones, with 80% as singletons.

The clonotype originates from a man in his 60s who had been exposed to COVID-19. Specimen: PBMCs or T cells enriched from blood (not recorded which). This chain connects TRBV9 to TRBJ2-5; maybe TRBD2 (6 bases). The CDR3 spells CASSYREQETQYF. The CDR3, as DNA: TGTGCCAGCAGCTACCGGGAGCAAGAGACCCAGTACTTC.